The 23 T cell receptor beta chains reported below all come from one sample, sequenced in a study of OX40 agonist ivuxolimab in advanced cancers. Produced via immunoSEQ multiplex PCR; TCRdb's table is partial and in-frame only. The table includes 90,000 to 100,000 clones, roughly 87% detected once. Source: CD4+ or CD8+ T cells sorted from blood, taken in a trial of the OX40 agonist ivuxolimab. The source is an adult with an advanced solid tumor such as melanoma, head and neck, liver or kidney cancer.

J is TRBJ2-7 and V is TRBV7-9; possibly TRBD2 for D (6 bases). Looked up from germline, CDR1 is SEHNR and CDR2 is FQNEAQ (reference sequence). Trimming removed 5 bases at V and 6 bases at J, with 14 bases between. The CDR3 sequence is 13 residues long. CDR3 coding DNA: TGTGCCAGCAGCCCAGATGGAGGGCGCGAGCAGTACTTC. Protein product: CASSPDGGREQYF.

The rearrangement uses TRBV7-8 and TRBJ1-1; 10 positions match TRBD1. The CDR3 contains 14 residues. CDR1 and CDR2 (germline): SGHVS, FQNEAQ. Losses at the gene ends were 4 bases for V and 5 bases for J; bases not matched to a gene: 4. The CDR3 loop is CASSSGQGKTEAFF. For the CDR3, the DNA is TGTGCCAGCAGCTCGGGACAGGGGAAAACTGAAGCTTTCTTT.

The V and J genes are TRBV5-1 and TRBJ1-3; no firm D call. CDR1 and CDR2 from the germline V gene are SGHRS and YFSETQ. CDR3 length: 14 residues. Trimming took off 1 base at V and 0 bases at J, with 5 bases between the two ends. The CDR3 here is CASSLTFSGNTIYF. CDR3 bases: TGCGCCAGCAGCTTGACCTTCTCTGGAAACACCATATATTTT.

The rearrangement joins TRBV11-2 to TRBJ2-3; 7 nucleotides match TRBD2. The CDR3 length is 15 residues. The J segment lost 2 bases and the V segment lost 2 bases, leaving 4 bases of the junction unmatched. The germline gives CDR1 SGHAT, CDR2 FQNNGV. The CDR3 spells CASSLLGLITDTQYF. The CDR3 region has the DNA TGTGCCAGCAGCTTATTGGGACTAATCACAGATACGCAGTATTTT.

This clone was counted only a few times. V usage is TRBV25-1 and J usage is TRBJ2-3; TRBD1 agrees at 7 bases. Per the germline V gene, CDR1 is MGHDK and CDR2 is SYGVNS. The CDR3 has 15 residues. J gave up 5 bases and V 3 bases, and 8 bases lay outside the gene matches. CDR3 DNA sequence: TGTGCCAGCAGTGACCTTAAGGACAGGAGAGATACGCAGTATTTT. Residues: CASSDLKDRRDTQYF. Filled out from reference TRBV25-1 and TRBJ2-3, the complete variable domain reads EADIYQTPRYLVIGTGKKITLECSQTMGHDKMYWYQQDPGMELHLIHYSYGVNSTEKGDLSSESTVSRIRTEHFPLTLESARPSHTSQYLCASSDLKDRRDTQYFGPGTRLTVL.

V gene TRBV7-9 combines with J gene TRBJ2-2, with D tentatively TRBD2 (5 bases). Between the trimmed V and J ends, which lost 10 bases and 1 base, there was a span of 13 bases. Germline V gene sequence: CDR1 SEHNR, CDR2 FQNEAQ (reference sequence). The CDR3 extends over 14 amino acids. The CDR3 protein is CATSIGVNTGELFF. For the CDR3, the DNA is TGTGCCACCAGTATCGGGGTGAACACCGGGGAGCTGTTTTTT.

The chain recombines TRBV5-5 with TRBJ1-4; D possibly corresponds to TRBD1 (6 bases). CDR1 SGHKS and CDR2 YYEKEE come from the germline V gene (reference sequence). V lost 9 bases, J lost 4 bases, and 16 bases lay in between. The length of the CDR3 is 14 residues. The CDR3 nucleotides are TGTGCCACCTCGGCAGGGGACCTTAATGAAAAACTGTTTTTT. It codes for CATSAGDLNEKLFF.

V gene TRBV28 combines with J gene TRBJ1-6; 7 bases map to TRBD1. Unmatched junction bases numbered 10, after V lost 6 bases and J lost 5 bases. CDR3 size: 16 residues. Germline V lookup: CDR1 MDHEN, CDR2 SYDVKM. CDR3 sequence reads: CASRSPGTENNSPLHF. CDR3 bases: TGTGCCAGCAGGTCCCCCGGGACAGAGAATAATTCACCCCTCCACTTT.

This clone was observed a few times. The chain carries TRBV9 and TRBJ2-1, with 7 bases matching TRBD2. Germline V gene lookup returns CDR1 SGDLS and CDR2 YYNGEE. This CDR3 region has 15 residues. Unmatched junction bases numbered 6, after V lost 4 bases and J lost 2 bases. The CDR3 is CASSPGLDPYNEQFF. In nucleotides, the CDR3 is TGTGCCAGCAGCCCCGGACTAGACCCCTACAATGAGCAGTTCTTC. The full variable domain, its missing parts supplied by reference TRBV9 and TRBJ2-1, is DSGVTQTPKHLITATGQRVTLRCSPRSGDLSVYWYQQSLDQGLQFLIQYYNGEERAKGNILERFSAQQFPDLHSELNLSSLELGDSALYFCASSPGLDPYNEQFFGPGTRLTVL.

The V gene is TRBV4-2, the J gene TRBJ1-1, with TRBD1 identical over 8 bases. The CDR3 is 14 amino acids. From germline, CDR1 is LGHNA and CDR2 YNFKEQ. Trimming removed 3 bases from V and 5 bases from J; junction bases left unmatched: 5. CDR3 nucleotides: TGTGCCAGCAGCCAGGACAGGGATGAGACTGAAGCTTTCTTT. Encoded protein: CASSQDRDETEAFF.

In the case of this clone: An end of the junction differs from the germline gene, which may be a read error. The chain is built from TRBV4-2 and TRBJ2-3; D is perhaps TRBD1 (6 bases). This CDR3 spans 19 amino acids. CDR1 and CDR2 (germline): LGHNA, YNFKEQ. CDR3 sequence (DNA): TGTGCCAGCAGCCAAGGAGGCTGGGGGCCCACAGAACAAACAGATATGCAGTATTTT. Its translation is CASSQGGWGPTEQTDMQYF.

The DNA for the CDR3 is TGCGCCAGCAGCTTTTCACAGGGGAACACCGGGGAGCTGTTTTTT. Its translation is CASSFSQGNTGELFF. The gene calls are TRBV5-1 and TRBJ2-2, with D perhaps TRBD1 (6 bases). This CDR3 has 15 amino acids. CDR1 is SGHRS and CDR2 is YFSETQ in the germline V gene. Trimming took off 2 bases at V and 1 base at J, with 9 bases between the two ends.

This chain joins TRBV5-5 and TRBJ2-7, with 11 bases identical to TRBD1. CDR3 length: 14 amino acids. CDR1 is SGHKS, CDR2 YYEKEE, per germline (reference sequence). Trimming removed 2 bases from V and 9 bases from J; junction bases left unmatched: 7. The CDR3 DNA is TGTGCCAGCAGCTTTGAAGGGACAGGGGGGTGGCAGTACTTC. It encodes CASSFEGTGGWQYF.

This chain joins TRBV18 and TRBJ1-5, with unresolved D. Trimming left V 1 base short and J 7 bases short, with 11 bases between. The germline gives CDR1 KGHSH, CDR2 LQKENI. The CDR3 has 14 residues. CDR3 nucleotides: TGTGCCAGCTCACCACTGGAAGGCGTCCAGCCCCAGCATTTT. This sequence encodes CASSPLEGVQPQHF.

Concerning this clone: One end of the junction varies from germline; a read error may be responsible. The chain couples TRBV7-7 to TRBJ2-7; 7 bases are shared with TRBD1. Germline CDR1 and CDR2: SSHAT and FNYEAQ (reference sequence). CDR3 length: 13 amino acids. The CDR3 bases are TGTGCTAGCAGCCTGGACAGGCAAAACGAGCAGTACTTC. It codes for CASSLDRQNEQYF.

The chain combines TRBV6-5 with TRBJ1-3, with D unclear. The CDR3 is 13 amino acids. Germline V CDR1 and CDR2: MNHEY, SVGAGI. Deletions cut 2 bases from V and 4 bases from J, with 6 bases between. CDR3 amino acids: CASSYRNGNTIYF. CDR3 bases: TGTGCCAGCAGTTACCGGAACGGAAACACCATATATTTT.

About this clone: The conserved closing phenylalanine or tryptophan is absent in this CDR3, likely reflecting a read error. The V gene is TRBV6-6, the J gene TRBJ1-6; no clear D. This CDR3 spans 16 amino acids. Per the germline V gene, CDR1 is MNHNY and CDR2 is SVGAGI (reference sequence). The V gene lost 6 bases and the J gene lost 0 bases, with 12 bases spanning the gap. CDR3 nucleotide sequence: TGTGCCAGCAGCCAAACCCCCCGCTCCTATAATTCACCCCTCCACCTT. Translation gives CASSQTPRSYNSPLHL.

With regard to this clone: In this CDR3 the conserved last residue, phenylalanine or tryptophan, is missing, so a read error is likely. The chain has TRBV5-1 and TRBJ1-6; possibly TRBD1 for D (5 bases). V was shortened by 4 bases and J by 9 bases, with 14 bases between the two germline ends. In germline, CDR1 is SGHRS, CDR2 YFSETQ. The CDR3 contains 14 residues. CDR3 sequence: CASSLGGESSPLHL. Written as DNA, the CDR3 is TGCGCCAGCAGCCTCGGGGGGGAGAGTTCACCCCTCCACCTT.

This rearrangement joins TRBV18 to TRBJ2-3; D gene uncertain. Trimming left V 0 bases short and J 0 bases short, with 16 bases between. Looked up from germline, CDR1 is KGHSH and CDR2 is LQKENI. This CDR3 spans 18 amino acids. The CDR3 bases are TGTGCCAGCTCACCACCGGGCTTTGCCCTGTCTAGCACAGATACGCAGTATTTT. Its translation is CASSPPGFALSSTDTQYF.

The chain is built from TRBV29-1 and TRBJ2-7; D is undetermined. The length of the CDR3 is 13 residues. From germline, CDR1 is SQVTM and CDR2 ANQGSEA. V was trimmed by 1 base and J by 5 bases, leaving 12 bases between them. CDR3 amino acids: CSVEVKGLHEQYF. CDR3 nucleotide sequence: TGCAGCGTTGAAGTGAAGGGTCTCCACGAGCAGTACTTC.

CDR3 sequence reads: CASSLAGTDTQYF. CDR3 in DNA: TGTGCCAGCAGCTTGGCCGGCACAGATACGCAGTATTTT. The chain combines TRBV5-4 with TRBJ2-3, with unresolved D. Trimming removed 0 bases from V and 1 base from J, with 3 bases in between. CDR3 length: 13 amino acids. Germline V lookup: CDR1 SGHNT, CDR2 YYREEE (reference sequence).

This clone was seen only once. This chain joins TRBV19 and TRBJ2-3, with TRBD1 as a possible D gene (6 bases). This CDR3 spans 14 amino acids. Trimming cost V 3 bases and J 1 base, with 8 bases left between them. Germline V gene sequence: CDR1 LNHDA, CDR2 SQIVND (reference sequence). CDR3 residues: CASSMGAGTDTQYF. CDR3 bases: TGTGCCAGTAGTATGGGGGCCGGCACAGATACGCAGTATTTT.

The chain is built from TRBV4-2 and TRBJ1-2, with 7 bases aligning to TRBD1. Unmatched junction bases numbered 6, after V lost 4 bases and J lost 7 bases. Germline V CDR1 and CDR2: LGHNA, YNFKEQ. The CDR3 is 13 residues long. CDR3 in amino acids: CASSLDRVSGYTF. The CDR3 DNA is TGTGCCAGCAGCCTTGACAGGGTCTCTGGCTACACCTTC.